The 16 T cell receptor beta chains in this list originate from one sample, sequenced in a study of cytomegalovirus exposure and HLA in healthy donors. The primer mix had 60 Vbeta and 13 Jbeta primers. Some clones are missing from TCRdb's copy, which holds only in-frame ones; the method was immunoSEQ multiplex PCR. This sample has under 120,000 clones, with around two thirds found just once. Material for sequencing was PBMCs. The receptors were gathered from a man aged 25 to 40 in good health and CMV-seropositive.

The chain couples TRBV11-1 to TRBJ1-5, with D uncertain. Per the germline V gene, CDR1 is SGHAT and CDR2 is FQDESV (reference sequence). The CDR3 is 12 residues long. Between the trimmed V and J ends, which lost 4 bases and 11 bases, there was a span of 12 bases. DNA for the CDR3: TGTGCCAGCAGCTCAAACGCCGCGACCCAGCATTTT. Residues: CASSSNAATQHF.

The chain is built from TRBV19 and TRBJ1-2; perhaps TRBD1 as D (6 bases). The CDR3 has 15 residues. Germline CDR1 LNHDA, CDR2 SQIVND (reference sequence). V was pared by 3 bases and J by 4 bases, with 15 bases between. The CDR3: CASSMGPGGVYGYTF. For the CDR3, the DNA is TGTGCCAGTAGTATGGGTCCGGGGGGCGTCTATGGCTACACCTTC.

This clone was observed a handful of times. This chain links TRBV6-6 with TRBJ2-7, with 8 nucleotides matching TRBD2. The CDR3 runs to 15 residues. Germline V gene sequence: CDR1 MNHNY, CDR2 SVGAGI (reference sequence). V trimming: 7 bases; J trimming: 3 bases; junction bases outside the gene matches: 11. In nucleotides, the CDR3 is TGTGCCAGCAATACGGGCGCTAGCGGGCACTACGAGCAGTACTTC. Translation gives CASNTGASGHYEQYF.

The chain is built from TRBV4-2 and TRBJ2-5; 11 nucleotides line up with TRBD2. The CDR3 has 18 residues. In germline, CDR1 is LGHNA, CDR2 YNFKEQ. Trimming at V came to 3 bases and at J to 5 bases, leaving 14 bases not matched to a gene. The CDR3 coding sequence is TGTGCCAGCAGCCAGGCCTTATTTAGCGGGGGGGCCTTGGAGACCCAGTACTTC. It encodes CASSQALFSGGALETQYF.

The chain couples TRBV6-5 to TRBJ2-7, with a possible D match to TRBD1 (6 bases). V lost 5 bases, J lost 1 base, and 12 bases lay in between. Germline-derived CDR1 and CDR2 are MNHEY and SVGAGI. This CDR3 has 14 amino acids. The CDR3 DNA sequence: TGTGCCAGCAGTGAAAACAGGGAGTCCTACGAGCAGTACTTC. This translates into CASSENRESYEQYF.

V is TRBV13 and J is TRBJ1-3; maybe TRBD1 (5 bases). Trimming left V 7 bases short and J 2 bases short, with 15 bases between. Germline loops: CDR1 PRHDT, CDR2 FYEKMQ (reference sequence). The length of the CDR3 is 15 residues. The CDR3 coding sequence is TGTGCCAGCACCCTAGGGGCGGGGACTGGAAACACCATATATTTT. Residues: CASTLGAGTGNTIYF. The variable domain in full, completed from reference TRBV13 and TRBJ1-3, reads AAGVIQSPRHLIKEKRETATLKCYPIPRHDTVYWYQQGPGQDPQFLISFYEKMQSDKGSIPDRFSAQQFSDYHSELNMSSLELGDSALYFCASTLGAGTGNTIYFGEGSWLTVV.

The V call is TRBV11-2, the J call TRBJ2-7, with no clear D. The V end lost 0 bases, the J end lost 0 bases, and 6 bases lay between the germline ends. Germline CDR1 SGHAT, CDR2 FQNNGV. There are 14 residues in the CDR3. The DNA of the CDR3 is TGTGCCAGCAGCTTAGACGCCAGCTCCTACGAGCAGTACTTC. It codes for CASSLDASSYEQYF. Supplemented by reference TRBV11-2 and TRBJ2-7, the full variable domain reads EAGVAQSPRYKIIEKRQSVAFWCNPISGHATLYWYQQILGQGPKLLIQFQNNGVVDDSQLPKDRFSAERLKGVDSTLKIQPAKLEDSAVYLCASSLDASSYEQYFGPGTRLTVT.

Only a few counts were recorded for this clone. The CDR3 here is CASRSHPTFSYEQYF. For the CDR3, the DNA is TGTGCCAGCAGGTCCCACCCAACATTCTCCTACGAGCAGTACTTC. The chain has TRBV2 and TRBJ2-7; no definite D call. Germline V lookup: CDR1 SNHLY, CDR2 FYNNEI. The V end was cut by 6 bases, the J end by 0 bases, with 15 bases between. CDR3 size: 15 residues.

This clone was picked up one time. The chain combines TRBV4-1 with TRBJ1-1; D perhaps matches TRBD1 (6 bases). From germline, CDR1 is MGHRA and CDR2 YSYEKL. CDR3 length: 16 residues. The V end was cut by 5 bases, the J end by 4 bases, with 20 bases between. The CDR3 DNA reads as TGCGCCAGCAGCTCCCTTTTGGGGGCATTAGGCACTGAAGCTTTCTTT. Translated: CASSSLLGALGTEAFF.

This clone was observed a few times. The chain has TRBV5-1 and TRBJ1-1; weak D call: TRBD1 (5 bases). Trimming pared 5 bases from V and 2 bases from J, leaving 10 bases between. The germline CDR1 and CDR2 sequences are SGHRS and YFSETQ. The CDR3 contains 13 residues. The CDR3 region is CASREGENTEAFF. The CDR3 DNA reads TGCGCCAGCAGGGAAGGGGAAAACACTGAAGCTTTCTTT.

The V and J genes are TRBV5-1 and TRBJ2-2; 7 bases align to TRBD2. CDR3 size: 15 residues. Germline V gene sequence: CDR1 SGHRS, CDR2 YFSETQ. With 3 bases clipped from V and 0 bases from J, the junction kept 2 bases outside the gene matches. The CDR3 nucleotides are TGCGCCAGCAGCTGGGAGGGAGCGAACACCGGGGAGCTGTTTTTT. Amino acids: CASSWEGANTGELFF.

The chain joins TRBV28 to TRBJ1-2; 8 bases fit TRBD1. The CDR3 is 14 amino acids. Germline CDR1 and CDR2: MDHEN and SYDVKM. Unmatched junction bases numbered 11, after V lost 6 bases and J lost 8 bases. The CDR3 bases are TGTGCCAGCAGATTACCCCAGGGGGCGTCAGGCTACACCTTC. Translated: CASRLPQGASGYTF.

This clone was detected only a few times. This chain uses TRBV7-9 with TRBJ2-1, with D tentatively TRBD1 (5 bases). The V end lost 5 bases, the J end lost 2 bases, and 10 bases lay between the germline ends. From germline, CDR1 is SEHNR and CDR2 FQNEAQ (reference sequence). The CDR3 covers 14 residues. CDR3: CASSPGMAYNEQFF. CDR3 bases: TGTGCCAGCAGCCCAGGGATGGCCTACAATGAGCAGTTCTTC.

Points on this clone: Its ends do not fully match the called genes, so a read error is possible. Different DNA sequences within this sample yield the same CDR3. The J gene is TRBJ2-2, the V gene TRBV15; D may be TRBD1 (5 bases). This CDR3 has 18 residues. Germline CDR1 and CDR2: LNHNV and YYDKDF (reference sequence). In DNA, the CDR3 is TGCGCCACCAGCAGAGATGGTTTTACGGACACGAACACCGGGGAGCTGTTTTTT. The encoded protein is CATSRDGFTDTNTGELFF.

The chain uses TRBV5-1 and TRBJ2-5; TRBD2 agrees at 9 bases. This CDR3 has 14 amino acids. CDR1 SGHRS and CDR2 YFSETQ come from the germline V gene. V was clipped by 2 bases and J by 4 bases; unmatched bases: 3. Here the CDR3 DNA reads TGCGCCAGCAGCTTCGGGACTAGCATAGAGACCCAGTACTTC. Residues: CASSFGTSIETQYF.

The chain combines TRBV7-2 with TRBJ1-1, with 9 bases aligning to TRBD1. Germline loops: CDR1 SGHTA, CDR2 FQGNSA. Trimming at V came to 7 bases and at J to 4 bases, leaving 7 bases not matched to a gene. This CDR3 region has 14 residues. The CDR3 reads CASNQQGAGTEAFF. CDR3 nucleotides: TGTGCCAGCAACCAACAGGGGGCGGGCACTGAAGCTTTCTTT.